This record looks at one T cell receptor beta chain sequence and its context. Antigen unknown. Unmatched junction bases numbered 5, after V lost 4 bases and J lost 9 bases. The length of the CDR3 is 14 residues. CDR1 is SGHKS and CDR2 is YYEKEE in the germline V gene (reference sequence). Template switching created a universal primer site, and the cDNA included unique molecular identifiers. MiXCR, run by TCRdb on the 5' RACE reads, gives a single entry per CDR3 protein. The table lists hundreds of thousands of distinct CDR3 sequences, around 10% of them singletons, with roughly 5% in the top ten. The data were obtained in a study of identical twins. Findings of the study overall: Fewer insertions marked abundant cord blood beta clonotypes; young adult naive trended weakly, memory not at all. Researchers caution that invariant MAIT and iNKT cells could partly confound zero-insertion analyses. Weaker excess twin sharing was seen among beta out-of-frame sequences.

The V call is TRBV5-5, the J call TRBJ1-6; 9 bases match TRBD1. The source of this sequence is a woman younger than 35 in good health. Material for sequencing was memory (CD45RO+) T cells sorted from blood. The CDR3 protein is CASSPGQGFSPLHF. In nucleotides, the CDR3 is TGTGCCAGCAGCCCGGGACAGGGATTTTCACCCCTCCACTTT.